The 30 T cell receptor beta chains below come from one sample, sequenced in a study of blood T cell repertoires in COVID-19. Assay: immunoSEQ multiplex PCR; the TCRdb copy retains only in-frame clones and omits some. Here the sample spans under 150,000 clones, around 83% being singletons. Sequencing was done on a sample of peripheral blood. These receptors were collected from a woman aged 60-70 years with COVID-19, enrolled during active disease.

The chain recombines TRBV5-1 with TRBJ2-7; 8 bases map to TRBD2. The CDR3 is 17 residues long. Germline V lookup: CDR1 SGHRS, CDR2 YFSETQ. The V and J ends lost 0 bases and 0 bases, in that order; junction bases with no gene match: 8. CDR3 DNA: TGCGCCAGCAGCTTGGAGCTAGCGGGTTGGAGCTCCTACGAGCAGTACTTC. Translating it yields CASSLELAGWSSYEQYF.

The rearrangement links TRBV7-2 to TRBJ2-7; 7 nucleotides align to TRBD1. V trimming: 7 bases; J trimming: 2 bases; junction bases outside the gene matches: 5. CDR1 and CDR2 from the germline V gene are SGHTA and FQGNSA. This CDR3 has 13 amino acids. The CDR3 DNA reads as TGTGCCAGCAACGACGACAGGGCCTACGAGCAGTACTTC. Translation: CASNDDRAYEQYF.

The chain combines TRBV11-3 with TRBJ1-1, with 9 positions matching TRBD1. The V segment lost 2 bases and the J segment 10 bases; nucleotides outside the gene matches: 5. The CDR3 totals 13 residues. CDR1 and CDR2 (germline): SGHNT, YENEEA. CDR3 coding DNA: TGTGCCAGCAGCTTAACGGGGACAGGGCCAGCTTTCTTT. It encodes CASSLTGTGPAFF.

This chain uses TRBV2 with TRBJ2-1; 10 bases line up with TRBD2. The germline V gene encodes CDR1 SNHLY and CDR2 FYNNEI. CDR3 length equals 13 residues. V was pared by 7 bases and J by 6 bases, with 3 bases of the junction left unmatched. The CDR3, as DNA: TGTGCCAGCAATCGACTAGCGGGCAATGAGCAGTTCTTC. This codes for CASNRLAGNEQFF.

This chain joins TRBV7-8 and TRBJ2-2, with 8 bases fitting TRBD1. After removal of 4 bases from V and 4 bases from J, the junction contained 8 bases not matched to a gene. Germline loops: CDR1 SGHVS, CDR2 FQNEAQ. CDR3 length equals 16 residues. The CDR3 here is CASSSSDRAGTGELFF. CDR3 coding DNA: TGTGCCAGCAGCTCATCGGACAGGGCGGGCACCGGGGAGCTGTTTTTT.

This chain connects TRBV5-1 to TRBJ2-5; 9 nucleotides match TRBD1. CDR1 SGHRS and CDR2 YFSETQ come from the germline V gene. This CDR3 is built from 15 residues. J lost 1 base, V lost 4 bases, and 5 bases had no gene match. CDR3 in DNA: TGCGCCAGCAGCGCGGGACAGGGTTCCCAAGAGACCCAGTACTTC. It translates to CASSAGQGSQETQYF.

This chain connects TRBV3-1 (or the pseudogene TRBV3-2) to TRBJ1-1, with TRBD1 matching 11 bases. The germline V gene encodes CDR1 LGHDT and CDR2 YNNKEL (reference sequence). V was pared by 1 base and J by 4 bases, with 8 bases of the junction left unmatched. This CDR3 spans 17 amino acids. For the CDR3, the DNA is TGTGCCAGCAGCCAAGCCCTTGGGGGACAGGGGGGCACTGAAGCTTTCTTT. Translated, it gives CASSQALGGQGGTEAFF.

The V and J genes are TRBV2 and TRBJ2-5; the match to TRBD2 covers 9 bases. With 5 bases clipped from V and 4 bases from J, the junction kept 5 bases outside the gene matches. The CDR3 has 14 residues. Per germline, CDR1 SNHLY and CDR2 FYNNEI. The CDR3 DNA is TGTGCCAGCAGTCGGCTAGCGGGGCGAGAGACCCAGTACTTC. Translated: CASSRLAGRETQYF. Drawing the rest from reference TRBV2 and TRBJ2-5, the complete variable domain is EPEVTQTPSHQVTQMGQEVILRCVPISNHLYFYWYRQILGQKVEFLVSFYNNEISEKSEIFDDQFSVERPDGSNFTLKIRSTKLEDSAMYFCASSRLAGRETQYFGPGTRLLVL.

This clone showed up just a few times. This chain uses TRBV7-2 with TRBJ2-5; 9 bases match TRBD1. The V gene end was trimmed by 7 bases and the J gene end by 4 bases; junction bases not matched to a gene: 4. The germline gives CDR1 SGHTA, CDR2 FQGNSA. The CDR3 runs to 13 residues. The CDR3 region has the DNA TGTGCCAGCACCTGGACAGGGGCAGAGACCCAGTACTTC. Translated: CASTWTGAETQYF.

The CDR3 here is CASRSEGAEGYGYTF. The CDR3 coding sequence is TGTGCCAGCAGATCAGAGGGCGCAGAAGGATATGGCTACACCTTC. V is TRBV28 and J is TRBJ1-2; D unclear. This CDR3 region has 15 residues. Trimming left V 6 bases short and J 5 bases short, with 19 bases between. Germline values: CDR1 MDHEN, CDR2 SYDVKM.

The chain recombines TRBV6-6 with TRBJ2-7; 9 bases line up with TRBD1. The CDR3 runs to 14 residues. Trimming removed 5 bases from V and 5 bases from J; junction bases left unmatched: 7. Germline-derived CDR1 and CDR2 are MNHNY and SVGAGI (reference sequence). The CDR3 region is CASSVGTGLNEQYF. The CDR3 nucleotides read TGTGCCAGCAGTGTGGGGACAGGGTTAAACGAGCAGTACTTC.

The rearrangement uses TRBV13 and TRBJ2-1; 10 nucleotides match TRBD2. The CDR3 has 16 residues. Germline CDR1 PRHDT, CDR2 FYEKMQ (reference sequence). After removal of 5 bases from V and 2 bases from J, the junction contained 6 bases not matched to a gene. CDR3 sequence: CASSPSGGVTYNEQFF. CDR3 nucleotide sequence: TGTGCCAGCAGCCCTAGCGGGGGCGTAACCTACAATGAGCAGTTCTTC.

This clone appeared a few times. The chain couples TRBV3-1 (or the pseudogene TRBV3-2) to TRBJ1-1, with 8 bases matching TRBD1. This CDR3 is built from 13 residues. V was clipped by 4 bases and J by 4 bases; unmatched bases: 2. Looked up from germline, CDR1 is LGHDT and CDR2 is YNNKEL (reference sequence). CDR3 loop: CASSRTGGTEAFF. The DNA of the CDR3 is TGTGCCAGCAGCCGTACAGGGGGCACTGAAGCTTTCTTT.

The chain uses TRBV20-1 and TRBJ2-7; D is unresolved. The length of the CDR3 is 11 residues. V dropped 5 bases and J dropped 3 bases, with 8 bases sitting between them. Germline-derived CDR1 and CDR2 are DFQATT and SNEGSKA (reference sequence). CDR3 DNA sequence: TGCAGTGCTTCCCTTTTCTACGAGCAGTACTTC. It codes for CSASLFYEQYF.

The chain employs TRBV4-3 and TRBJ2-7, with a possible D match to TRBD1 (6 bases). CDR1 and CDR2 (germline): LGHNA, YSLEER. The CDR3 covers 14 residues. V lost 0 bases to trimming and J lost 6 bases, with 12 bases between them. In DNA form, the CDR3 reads TGCGCCAGCAGCCAAGACTTACAGGGCCCCGAGCAGTACTTC. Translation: CASSQDLQGPEQYF.

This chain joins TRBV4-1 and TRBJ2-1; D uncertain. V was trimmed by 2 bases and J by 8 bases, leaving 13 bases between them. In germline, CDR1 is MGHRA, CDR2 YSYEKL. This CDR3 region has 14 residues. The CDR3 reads CASSQHQEADEQFF. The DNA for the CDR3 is TGCGCCAGCAGCCAACATCAAGAGGCCGATGAGCAGTTCTTC.

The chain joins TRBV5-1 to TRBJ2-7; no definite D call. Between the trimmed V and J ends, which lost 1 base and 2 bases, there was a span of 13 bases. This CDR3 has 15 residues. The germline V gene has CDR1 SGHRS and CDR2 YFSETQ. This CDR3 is CASSLQPLQTYEQYF. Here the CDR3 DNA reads TGCGCCAGCAGCTTGCAACCCCTCCAGACCTACGAGCAGTACTTC.

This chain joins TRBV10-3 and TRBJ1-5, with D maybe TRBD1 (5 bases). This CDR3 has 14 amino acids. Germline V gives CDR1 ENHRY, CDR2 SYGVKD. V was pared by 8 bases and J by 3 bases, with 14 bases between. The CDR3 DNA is TGTGCCATCGGGGCGTCAGGGTACAATCAGCCCCAGCATTTT. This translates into CAIGASGYNQPQHF.

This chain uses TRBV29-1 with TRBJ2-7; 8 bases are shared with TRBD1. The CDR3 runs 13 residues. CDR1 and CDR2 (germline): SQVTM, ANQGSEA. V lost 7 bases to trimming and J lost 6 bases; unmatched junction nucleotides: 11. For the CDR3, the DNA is TGCAGCGGGACGACAGGGGATCTAAGCGAGCAGTACTTC. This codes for CSGTTGDLSEQYF.

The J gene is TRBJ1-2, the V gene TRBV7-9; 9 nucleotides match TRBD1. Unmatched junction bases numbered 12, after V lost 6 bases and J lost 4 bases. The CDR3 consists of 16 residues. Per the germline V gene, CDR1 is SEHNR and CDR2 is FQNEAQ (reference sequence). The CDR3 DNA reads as TGTGCCAGCAGAAGTTCGGACAGGGGATCGCCCTATGGCTACACCTTC. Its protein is CASRSSDRGSPYGYTF. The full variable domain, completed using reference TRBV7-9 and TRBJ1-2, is DTGVSQNPRHKITKRGQNVTFRCDPISEHNRLYWYRQTLGQGPEFLTYFQNEAQLEKSRLLSDRFSAERPKGSFSTLEIQRTEQGDSAMYLCASRSSDRGSPYGYTFGSGTRLTVV.

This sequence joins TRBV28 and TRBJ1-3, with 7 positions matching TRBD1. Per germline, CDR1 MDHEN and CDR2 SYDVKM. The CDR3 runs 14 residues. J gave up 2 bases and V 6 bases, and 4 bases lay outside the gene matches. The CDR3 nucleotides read TGTGCCAGCAGCAGGGGGGATACTGGAAACACCATATATTTT. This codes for CASSRGDTGNTIYF.

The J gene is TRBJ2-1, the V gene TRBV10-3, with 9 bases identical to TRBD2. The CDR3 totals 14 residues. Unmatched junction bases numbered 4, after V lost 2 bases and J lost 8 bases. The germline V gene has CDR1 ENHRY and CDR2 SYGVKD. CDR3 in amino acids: CAISEAGGEHEQFF. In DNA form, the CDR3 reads TGTGCCATCAGTGAGGCGGGGGGGGAACATGAGCAGTTCTTC.

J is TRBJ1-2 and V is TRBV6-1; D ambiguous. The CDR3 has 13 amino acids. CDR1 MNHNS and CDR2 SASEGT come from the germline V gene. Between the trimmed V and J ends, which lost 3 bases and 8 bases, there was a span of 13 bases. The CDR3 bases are TGTGCCAGCAGTGATGGACTGTTGTGGGGCTACACCTTC. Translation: CASSDGLLWGYTF.

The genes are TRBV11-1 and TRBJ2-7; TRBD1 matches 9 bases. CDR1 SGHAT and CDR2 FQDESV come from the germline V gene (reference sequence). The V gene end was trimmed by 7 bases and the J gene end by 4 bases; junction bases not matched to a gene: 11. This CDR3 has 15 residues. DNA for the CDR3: TGTGCCAGCACCCCGGACAGGGGCATTGGTTACGAGCAGTACTTC. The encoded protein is CASTPDRGIGYEQYF.

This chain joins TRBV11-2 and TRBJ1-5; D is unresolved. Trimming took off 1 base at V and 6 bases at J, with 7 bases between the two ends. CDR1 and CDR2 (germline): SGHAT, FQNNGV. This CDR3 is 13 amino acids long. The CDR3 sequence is CASSLGEVQPQHF. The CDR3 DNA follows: TGTGCCAGCAGCTTAGGCGAAGTTCAGCCCCAGCATTTT.

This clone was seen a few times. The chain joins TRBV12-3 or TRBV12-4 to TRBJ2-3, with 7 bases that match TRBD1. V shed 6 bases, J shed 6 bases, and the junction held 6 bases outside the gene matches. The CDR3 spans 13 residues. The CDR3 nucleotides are TGTGCCAGCAGGTACGACAGGGTTGATACGCAGTATTTT. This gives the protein CASRYDRVDTQYF.

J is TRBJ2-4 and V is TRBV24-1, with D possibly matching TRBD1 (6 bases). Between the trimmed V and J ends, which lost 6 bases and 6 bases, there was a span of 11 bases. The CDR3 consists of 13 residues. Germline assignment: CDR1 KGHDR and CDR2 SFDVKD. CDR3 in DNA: TGTGCCACCAGTCAGGGGCCGGGAAACATTCAGTACTTC. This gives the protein CATSQGPGNIQYF.

CDR3 bases: TGTGCCAGTTTTGCGGGGGAAAGCACAGATACGCAGTATTTT. It yields the protein CASFAGESTDTQYF. The rearrangement joins TRBV6-5 to TRBJ2-3; 7 bases align to TRBD2. With 9 bases clipped from V and 0 bases from J, the junction kept 6 bases outside the gene matches. This CDR3 region has 14 residues. The germline V gene has CDR1 MNHEY and CDR2 SVGAGI.

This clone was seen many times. The CDR3 here is CATSDSLAGTGIDQPQHF. In DNA form, the CDR3 reads TGTGCCACCAGTGATTCTCTGGCCGGGACAGGGATTGATCAGCCCCAGCATTTT. The chain joins TRBV24-1 to TRBJ1-5, with 9 bases aligning to TRBD1. CDR3 size: 18 residues. V was clipped by 2 bases and J by 5 bases; unmatched bases: 12. Germline values: CDR1 KGHDR, CDR2 SFDVKD.

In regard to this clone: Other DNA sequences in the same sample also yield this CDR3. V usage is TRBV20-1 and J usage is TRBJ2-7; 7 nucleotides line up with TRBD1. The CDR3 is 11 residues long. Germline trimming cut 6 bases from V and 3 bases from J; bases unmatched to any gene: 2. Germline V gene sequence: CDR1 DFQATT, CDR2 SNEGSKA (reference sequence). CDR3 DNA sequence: TGCAGTGCAAGGGACAGCTACGAGCAGTACTTC. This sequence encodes CSARDSYEQYF.